This passage covers 4 T cell receptor beta chains from one sample sequenced in a study of CD8+ T cells in alopecia areata. After isolation, RNA underwent reverse transcription to generate cDNA as the sequencing template. Method: immunoSEQ multiplex PCR; TCRdb's copy keeps in-frame clones and lacks some. The sample has fewer than 200,000 clones; over 50% are singletons. The sample was CD4+ T cells sorted from blood, taken at week 0. These receptors originate from a human donor with alopecia areata.

The chain carries TRBV25-1 and TRBJ1-1, with 8 bases identical to TRBD1. CDR1 MGHDK and CDR2 SYGVNS come from the germline V gene. The CDR3 runs 15 residues. V lost 1 base and J lost 1; bases outside the gene matches: 2. The CDR3 region is CASSELGTGNTEAFF. The CDR3 coding sequence is TGTGCCAGCAGTGAATTGGGGACAGGGAACACTGAAGCTTTCTTT.

V and J are TRBV15 and TRBJ1-2; D call uncertain. Per the germline V gene, CDR1 is LNHNV and CDR2 is YYDKDF (reference sequence). Trimming took off 3 bases at V and 1 base at J, with 12 bases between the two ends. This CDR3 is 15 amino acids long. The CDR3 region is CATSSTGQVNYGYTF. The CDR3 DNA reads TGTGCCACCAGCAGTACCGGGCAAGTTAACTATGGCTACACCTTC.

This clone was observed a handful of times. DNA for the CDR3: TGTGCCAGTAGACACGCGGACAACCCTTACTACAATGAGCAGTTCTTC. It specifies CASRHADNPYYNEQFF. The chain links TRBV19 to TRBJ2-1; TRBD1 might be the D (5 bases). Trimming removed 6 bases at V and 3 bases at J, with 18 bases between. From germline, CDR1 is LNHDA and CDR2 SQIVND (reference sequence). The CDR3 is 16 amino acids.

This chain links TRBV4-1 with TRBJ2-5; 8 bases are a match to TRBD2. Losses at the gene ends were 2 bases for V and 6 bases for J; bases not matched to a gene: 14. The germline V gene encodes CDR1 MGHRA and CDR2 YSYEKL. The CDR3 has 17 amino acids. The CDR3 bases are TGCGCCAGCAGCCAACCGACTAGGGTCGGGGGGGCCCAGACCCAGTACTTC. It encodes CASSQPTRVGGAQTQYF.